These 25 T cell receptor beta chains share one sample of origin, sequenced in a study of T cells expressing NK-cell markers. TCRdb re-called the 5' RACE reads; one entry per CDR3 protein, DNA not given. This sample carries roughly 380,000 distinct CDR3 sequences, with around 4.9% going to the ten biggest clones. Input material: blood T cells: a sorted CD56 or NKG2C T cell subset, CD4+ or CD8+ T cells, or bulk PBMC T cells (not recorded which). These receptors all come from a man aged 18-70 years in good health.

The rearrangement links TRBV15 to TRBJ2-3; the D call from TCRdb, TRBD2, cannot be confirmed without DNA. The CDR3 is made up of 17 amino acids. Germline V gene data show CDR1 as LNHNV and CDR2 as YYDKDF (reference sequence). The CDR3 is CATSRDPRGGRTDTQYF. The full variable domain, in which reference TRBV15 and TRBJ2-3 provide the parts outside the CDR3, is DAMVIQNPRYQVTQFGKPVTLSCSQTLNHNVMYWYQQKSSQAPKLLFHYYDKDFNNEADTPDNFQSRRPNTSFCFLDIRSPGLGDTAMYLCATSRDPRGGRTDTQYFGPGTRLTVL.

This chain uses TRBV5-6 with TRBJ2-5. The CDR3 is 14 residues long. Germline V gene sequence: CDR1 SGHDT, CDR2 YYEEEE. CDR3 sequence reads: CASSLARNLETQYF.

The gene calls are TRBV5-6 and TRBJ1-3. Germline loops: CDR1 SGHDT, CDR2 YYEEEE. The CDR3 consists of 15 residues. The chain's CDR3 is CASSLITVSGNTIYF.

The CDR3 loop is CAISTLRTGKTDTQYF. The chain combines TRBV10-3 with TRBJ2-3; TCRdb names TRBD1, which stays unverified in the absence of DNA. The CDR3 consists of 16 residues. Germline V lookup: CDR1 ENHRY, CDR2 SYGVKD.

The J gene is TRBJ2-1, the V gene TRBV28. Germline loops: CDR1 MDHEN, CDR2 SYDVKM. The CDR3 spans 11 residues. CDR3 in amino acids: CASSSRLEQFF.

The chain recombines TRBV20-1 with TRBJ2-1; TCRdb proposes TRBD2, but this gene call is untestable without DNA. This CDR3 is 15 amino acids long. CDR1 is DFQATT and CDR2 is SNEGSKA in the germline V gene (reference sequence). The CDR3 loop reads CSAPGLAGGPHEQFF.

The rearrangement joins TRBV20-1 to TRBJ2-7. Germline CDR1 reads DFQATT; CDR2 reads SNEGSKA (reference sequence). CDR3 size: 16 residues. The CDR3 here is CSAREPYMGNLREQYF.

CDR3 in amino acids: CSAVPGHLNTGELFF. V is TRBV20-1 and J is TRBJ2-2; TCRdb's D call of TRBD1 is untestable without DNA. There are 15 residues in the CDR3. Germline CDR1 and CDR2: DFQATT and SNEGSKA (reference sequence).

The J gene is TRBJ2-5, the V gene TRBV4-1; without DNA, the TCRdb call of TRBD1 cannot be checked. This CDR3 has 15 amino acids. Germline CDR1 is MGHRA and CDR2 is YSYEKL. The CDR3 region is CASSQVPGTEETQYF.

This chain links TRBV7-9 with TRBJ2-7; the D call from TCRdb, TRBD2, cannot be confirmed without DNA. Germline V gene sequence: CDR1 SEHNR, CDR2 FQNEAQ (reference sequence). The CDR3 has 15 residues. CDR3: CASSLVTSGGYEQYF.

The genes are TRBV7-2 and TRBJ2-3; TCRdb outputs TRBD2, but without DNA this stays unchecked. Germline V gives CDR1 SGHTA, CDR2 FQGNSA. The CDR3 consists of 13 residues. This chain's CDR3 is CAIARGGADTQYF.

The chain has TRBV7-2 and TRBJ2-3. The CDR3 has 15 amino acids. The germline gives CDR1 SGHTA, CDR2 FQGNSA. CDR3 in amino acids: CASSLEATGADTQYF.

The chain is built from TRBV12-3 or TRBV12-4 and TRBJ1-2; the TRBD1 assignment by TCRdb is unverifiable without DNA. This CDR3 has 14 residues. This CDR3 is CASSQTGGGYGYTF.

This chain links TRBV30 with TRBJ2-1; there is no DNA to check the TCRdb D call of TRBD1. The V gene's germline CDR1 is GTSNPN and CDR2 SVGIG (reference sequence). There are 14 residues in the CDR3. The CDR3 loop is CAWSDGTANNEQFF.

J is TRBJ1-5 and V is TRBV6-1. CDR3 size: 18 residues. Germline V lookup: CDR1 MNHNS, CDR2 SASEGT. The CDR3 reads CASNKFASRSDSNQPQHF.

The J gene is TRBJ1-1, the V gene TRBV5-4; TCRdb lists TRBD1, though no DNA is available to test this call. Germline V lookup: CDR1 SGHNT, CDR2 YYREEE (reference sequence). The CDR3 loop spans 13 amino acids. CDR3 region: CASSSNRDVRAFF.

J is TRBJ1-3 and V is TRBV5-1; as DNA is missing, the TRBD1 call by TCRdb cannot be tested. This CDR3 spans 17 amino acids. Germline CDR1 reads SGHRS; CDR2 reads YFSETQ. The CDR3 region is CASSLGGQFFSGNTIYF.

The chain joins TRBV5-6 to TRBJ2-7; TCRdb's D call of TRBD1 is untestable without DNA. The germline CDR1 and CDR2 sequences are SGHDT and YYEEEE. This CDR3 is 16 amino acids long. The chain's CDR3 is CASSALLPEGGHEQYF.

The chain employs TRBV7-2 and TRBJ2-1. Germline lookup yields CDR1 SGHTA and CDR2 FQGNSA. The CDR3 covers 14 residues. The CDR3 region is CASGSAQTYNEQFF.

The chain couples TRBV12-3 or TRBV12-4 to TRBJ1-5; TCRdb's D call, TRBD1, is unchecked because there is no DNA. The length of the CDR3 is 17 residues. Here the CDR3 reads CASSSMGGTYSGQPQHF.

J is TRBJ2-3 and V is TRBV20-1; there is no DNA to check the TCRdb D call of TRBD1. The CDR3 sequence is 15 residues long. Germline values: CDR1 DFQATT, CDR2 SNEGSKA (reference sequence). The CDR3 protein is CSARASRDHTDTQYF.

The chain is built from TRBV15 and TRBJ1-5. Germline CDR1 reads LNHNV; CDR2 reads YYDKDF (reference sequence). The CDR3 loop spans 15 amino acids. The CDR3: CATSRKVYSNQPQHF.

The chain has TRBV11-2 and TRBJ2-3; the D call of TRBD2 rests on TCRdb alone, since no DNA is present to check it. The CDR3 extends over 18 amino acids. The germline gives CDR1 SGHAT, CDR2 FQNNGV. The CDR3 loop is CASSPRILSRVRTDTQYF.

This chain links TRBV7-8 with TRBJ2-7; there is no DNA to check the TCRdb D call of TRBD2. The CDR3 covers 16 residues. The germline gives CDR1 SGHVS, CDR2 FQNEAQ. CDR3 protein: CASSQVLGPGVYEQYF.

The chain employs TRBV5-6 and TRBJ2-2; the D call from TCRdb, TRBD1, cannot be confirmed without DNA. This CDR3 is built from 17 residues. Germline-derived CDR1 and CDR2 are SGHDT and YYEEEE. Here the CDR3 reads CASSLFGSLANTGELFF. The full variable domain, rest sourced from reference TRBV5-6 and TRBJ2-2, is DAGVTQSPTHLIKTRGQQVTLRCSPKSGHDTVSWYQQALGQGPQFIFQYYEEEERQRGNFPDRFSGHQFPNYSSELNVNALLLGDSALYLCASSLFGSLANTGELFFGEGSRLTVL.